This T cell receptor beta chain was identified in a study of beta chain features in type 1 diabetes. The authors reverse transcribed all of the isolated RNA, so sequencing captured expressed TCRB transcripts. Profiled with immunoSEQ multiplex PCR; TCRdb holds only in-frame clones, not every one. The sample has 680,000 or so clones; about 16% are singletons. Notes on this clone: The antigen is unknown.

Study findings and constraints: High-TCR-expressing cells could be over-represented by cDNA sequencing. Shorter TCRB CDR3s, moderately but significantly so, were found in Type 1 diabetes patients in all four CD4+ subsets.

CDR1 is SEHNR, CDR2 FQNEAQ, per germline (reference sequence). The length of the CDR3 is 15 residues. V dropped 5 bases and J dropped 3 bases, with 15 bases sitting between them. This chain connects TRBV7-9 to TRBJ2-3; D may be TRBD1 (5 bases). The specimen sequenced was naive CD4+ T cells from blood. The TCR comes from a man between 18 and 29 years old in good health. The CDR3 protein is CASSPWTTETDTQYF. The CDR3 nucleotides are TGTGCCAGCAGCCCCTGGACAACGGAGACAGATACGCAGTATTTT.